These T cell receptor beta chains were read from a single sample in a study of post-analysis software for immune sequencing data. TCRdb independently ran MiXCR on the PCR reads; one entry per CDR3 protein. Of about 460,000 distinct CDR3 sequences listed, around 40% are singletons. Specimen: blood. The origin of the receptors is a girl aged 5-17 years with multiple sclerosis. CDR3s include the opening cysteine and the closing phenylalanine or tryptophan. The order of the fields is J gene, D gene, V gene, clone size, CDR3 protein, CDR3 DNA. D genes are given only for firm matches. Size tells how often a clone was seen (once, few, many) or the class of an expanded clone, and some rows leave it out.

J: TRBJ2-3
D: .
V: TRBV12-3/TRBV12-4
size: .
CDR3: CASSPSTGQVTDTQYF
DNA: TGTGCCAGCAGTCCCTCGACGGGGCAGGTCACAGATACGCAGTATTTT

J: TRBJ2-5
D: TRBD2
V: TRBV28
size: .
CDR3: CASTGREAGKTQYF
DNA: TGTGCCAGCACGGGGCGGGAGGCGGGGAAGACCCAGTACTTC

J: TRBJ2-3
D: .
V: TRBV20-1
size: few
CDR3: CSARDIPDTQYF
DNA: TGCAGTGCTAGGGACATCCCGGATACGCAGTATTTT

J: TRBJ2-5
D: .
V: TRBV20-1
size: once
CDR3: CSASGAFQETQYF
DNA: TGCAGTGCTAGCGGGGCTTTTCAAGAGACCCAGTACTTC

J: TRBJ2-1
D: TRBD2
V: TRBV7-9
size: .
CDR3: CASSSAGLQYNEQFF
DNA: TGTGCCAGCAGCTCAGCGGGACTACAGTACAATGAGCAGTTCTTC

J: TRBJ2-2
D: TRBD2
V: TRBV6-5
size: .
CDR3: CASRYVAGEMNGELFF
DNA: TGTGCCAGCAGGTATGTAGCGGGAGAGATGAACGGGGAGCTGTTTTTT

J: TRBJ2-7
D: .
V: TRBV14
size: .
CDR3: CASSQRRTSYEQYF
DNA: TGTGCCAGCAGCCAGCGACGGACCTCCTACGAGCAGTACTTC

J: TRBJ2-7
D: .
V: TRBV4-3
size: .
CDR3: CASSQDPVGEQYF
DNA: TGCGCCAGCAGCCAAGATCCCGTTGGCGAGCAGTACTTC

J: TRBJ2-7
D: .
V: TRBV29-1
size: .
CDR3: CTFKDWGVYNEQYF
DNA: TGCACCTTCAAAGACTGGGGGGTCTACAATGAGCAGTACTTC

J: TRBJ2-5
D: .
V: TRBV20-1
size: .
CDR3: CSARFPGETQYF
DNA: TGCAGTGCTAGATTTCCAGGGGAGACCCAGTACTTC

J: TRBJ2-3
D: .
V: TRBV12-3/TRBV12-4
size: .
CDR3: CASRSGISQYF
DNA: TGCGCCAGCAGGTCGGGTATCTCGCAGTATTTT

J: TRBJ1-2
D: TRBD1
V: TRBV7-8
size: few
CDR3: CASSLGTGVAGYTF
DNA: TGTGCCAGCAGCTTAGGGACAGGGGTCGCCGGCTACACCTTC

J: TRBJ2-1
D: .
V: TRBV7-2
size: .
CDR3: CASSPLEGRVNEQFF
DNA: TGTGCCAGCAGCCCCTTGGAGGGGAGAGTCAATGAGCAGTTCTTC

J: TRBJ1-1
D: TRBD1
V: TRBV4-2
size: .
CDR3: CASSQEQTGTGTEAFF
DNA: TGTGCCAGCAGCCAAGAGCAGACAGGGACCGGGACTGAAGCTTTCTTT

J: TRBJ1-5
D: .
V: TRBV6-2/TRBV6-3
size: .
CDR3: CASRKGVVQPQHF
DNA: TGTGCCAGCAGGAAGGGGGTGGTTCAGCCCCAGCATTTT

J: TRBJ2-3
D: TRBD2
V: TRBV20-1
size: few
CDR3: CSARDGREGPDTQYF
DNA: TGCAGTGCTAGAGACGGGCGGGAGGGCCCAGATACGCAGTATTTT

J: TRBJ2-7
D: TRBD2
V: TRBV20-1
size: .
CDR3: CSAETSGSIDEQYF
DNA: TGCAGTGCTGAGACTAGCGGGAGTATCGATGAGCAGTACTTC

J: TRBJ2-1
D: TRBD2
V: TRBV20-1
size: .
CDR3: CSASPGTSGYNEQFF
DNA: TGCAGTGCTAGCCCCGGGACTAGCGGTTACAATGAGCAGTTCTTC

J: TRBJ2-7
D: .
V: TRBV7-9
size: .
CDR3: CASSLSGYSYNEQYF
DNA: TGTGCCAGCAGTCTCAGCGGGTACTCCTACAATGAGCAGTACTTC

J: TRBJ2-7
D: TRBD1
V: TRBV3-1
size: few
CDR3: CASSPTGTGGHEQYF
DNA: TGTGCCAGCAGCCCGACCGGGACAGGGGGCCACGAGCAGTACTTC

J: TRBJ2-1
D: TRBD2
V: TRBV6-4
size: .
CDR3: CASSDSAGGHNEQFF
DNA: TGTGCCAGCAGTGATTCGGCGGGAGGGCACAATGAGCAGTTCTTC

J: TRBJ2-7
D: .
V: TRBV20-1
size: few
CDR3: CSARDPAGFPYEQYF
DNA: TGCAGTGCTAGAGATCCGGCAGGGTTCCCTTACGAGCAGTACTTC